The clone carrying this T cell receptor (beta chain) turned up a few times. The antigen remains undetermined. The data were obtained in a study of identical twins. Study-wide points: Models underestimated out-of-frame TCR alpha sharing in monozygotic twins. Conclusions rested on cross-sectional statistics rather than following the same donors.

MiXCR was run by TCRdb on the 5' RACE reads, yielding one entry per CDR3 protein. The repertoire holds around 250,000 distinct CDR3 sequences, more than 9.5% seen once, with 3.5% to 5% in the top ten. Trimming left V 0 bases short and J 0 bases short, with 15 bases between. Germline V gene sequence: CDR1 DFQATT, CDR2 SNEGSKA (reference sequence). This CDR3 has 17 amino acids. The donor group consisted entirely of healthy Caucasians. These data were also reused for a study on yellow fever vaccine responses in identical twins.

The clonotype was recovered from a woman aged 18 to 35 in good health. The J gene is TRBJ2-1, the V gene TRBV20-1; possibly TRBD1 for D (6 bases). Specimen: memory (CD45RO+) T cells sorted from blood. The DNA for the CDR3 is TGCAGTGCTAGAGACGGATACAGGGTTAACTCCTACAATGAGCAGTTCTTC. The encoded protein is CSARDGYRVNSYNEQFF.